These T cell receptor beta chains were read from a single sample in a study of shared clonotypes between healthy human individuals. The table came from immunoSEQ multiplex PCR; TCRdb's copy has only in-frame clones and leaves some out. The sample has roughly 590,000 clones, roughly 95% seen once; the top ten hold 0.11%. Sequenced material: naive CD8+ T cells sorted from blood. Source of these receptors: a young woman in good health. CDR3s include the opening cysteine and the closing phenylalanine or tryptophan. A D gene is named only where the DNA matches it firmly. Size tells how often a clone was seen (once, few, many) or the class of an expanded clone, and some rows leave it out.

DNA | CDR3 | size | V | D | J
TGTGCCAGCAGCCAAGGACTAGCGATGGGCGAGCAGTACTTC | CASSQGLAMGEQYF | . | TRBV4-2 | TRBD2 | TRBJ2-7
TGTGCCAGCAGCTTAGAGGACGCTACTAATGAAAAACTGTTTTTT | CASSLEDATNEKLFF | . | TRBV11-2 | . | TRBJ1-4
TGTGCCAGCAGTTTTAAGGTGGAGCAGTTCTTC | CASSFKVEQFF | . | TRBV28 | . | TRBJ2-1
TGTGCCATCAGTGAGTTTGAAAGGGGGAGCACTGAAGCTTTCTTT | CAISEFERGSTEAFF | . | TRBV10-3 | . | TRBJ1-1
TGTGCCAGCAGCCAAGGGTTAGCGGGAGGCTACAATGAGCAGTTCTTC | CASSQGLAGGYNEQFF | . | TRBV14 | TRBD2 | TRBJ2-1
TGTGCCAGCAGCAAGACCGGGACGGCAGGCGATGGCTACACCTTC | CASSKTGTAGDGYTF | . | TRBV7-9 | . | TRBJ1-2
TGTGCCAGCTCACTCGGTAGCGGGAGTTGGACAGATACGCAGTATTTT | CASSLGSGSWTDTQYF | once | TRBV18 | TRBD2 | TRBJ2-3
TGTGCCAGCAGCCCTGGGAGCAGCTACGAGCAGTACTTC | CASSPGSSYEQYF | . | TRBV5-6 | . | TRBJ2-7
TGTGCCTGGAGTGCTAGCGGGAGTGCGGATACGCAGTATTTT | CAWSASGSADTQYF | . | TRBV30 | TRBD2 | TRBJ2-3
TGTGCCAGCAGCGTAGGGACCTCCCTGACCACAGATACGCAGTATTTT | CASSVGTSLTTDTQYF | . | TRBV9 | . | TRBJ2-3
TGCGCCAGCAGCCAAGGGCTAGATGAGCAGTTCTTC | CASSQGLDEQFF | . | TRBV4-1 | . | TRBJ2-1
TGTGCCAGCACCTCCCTCGAGGTTGGTGAAAAACTGTTTTTT | CASTSLEVGEKLFF | . | TRBV28 | . | TRBJ1-4
TGTGCCAGCGGGATGTACAATGAGCAGTTCTTC | CASGMYNEQFF | . | TRBV28 | . | TRBJ2-1
TGTGCCAGCAGTTTCCCCGATCAGCCCCAGCATTTT | CASSFPDQPQHF | . | TRBV27 | . | TRBJ1-5
TGTGCCAGCAGCCCCAGGACAGGCCCAGCAGGGGAAAAACTGTTTTTT | CASSPRTGPAGEKLFF | . | TRBV4-2 | TRBD1 | TRBJ1-4
TGCGCATCGAATTGGGGGAGGGTTTTCCGTAGCACAGATACGCAGTATTTT | CASNWGRVFRSTDTQYF | . | TRBV28 | TRBD2 | TRBJ2-3
TGTGCCAGCAGCTTAGTTGGCAAATACAATGAGCAGTTCTTC | CASSLVGKYNEQFF | . | TRBV7-9 | . | TRBJ2-1
TGTGCCAGTAGTATAGATCCGGGACTAGAGTTCTTC | CASSIDPGLEFF | . | TRBV19 | TRBD2 | TRBJ2-1
TGTGCCAGTACCCAGCTGGCGGGGGCCAATCAGCCCCAGCATTTT | CASTQLAGANQPQHF | . | TRBV19 | . | TRBJ1-5
TGTGCCAGCAGCAACCGAGACAGGGGCCATGGCTACACCTTC | CASSNRDRGHGYTF | . | TRBV5-4 | TRBD1 | TRBJ1-2
TGTGCCAGCAGCTTAGGGACTGGGCGTACTGAGCAGTTCTTC | CASSLGTGRTEQFF | . | TRBV7-9 | . | TRBJ2-1
TGTGCCAGCAGTCCTCCTGGGGGCTCACCCCTCCACTTT | CASSPPGGSPLHF | . | TRBV11-2 | . | TRBJ1-6
TGCGCCAGCAGCCAGGGGAGCGGTGAGCAGTTCTTC | CASSQGSGEQFF | . | TRBV4-1 | . | TRBJ2-1
TGTGCCACCTCGGGCAATCAGCCCCAGCATTTT | CATSGNQPQHF | . | TRBV28 | . | TRBJ1-5
TGTGCCAGCAGTTTATACCCCCCCGCAGCGGAGAACCAAGAGACCCAGTACTTC | CASSLYPPAAENQETQYF | . | TRBV28 | . | TRBJ2-5
TGTGCCAGCCTAGCGGGAGACACCGGGGAGCTGTTTTTT | CASLAGDTGELFF | . | TRBV6-5 | TRBD2 | TRBJ2-2
TGTGCCAGCAGTCATGGAGGGGGCACCGGGGAGCTGTTTTTT | CASSHGGGTGELFF | . | TRBV27 | . | TRBJ2-2
TGCGCCAGCAGCCCAAGGGGGGGGACAGGGGGCGAGGAGGAGCAGTACTTC | CASSPRGGTGGEEEQYF | once | TRBV23-1 | TRBD1 | TRBJ2-7
TGCGCCAGCGGGATTTGGGGGGAAGCTTTCTTT | CASGIWGEAFF | . | TRBV4-1 | . | TRBJ1-1
TGTGCCAGCAGTGCCGGGTCGACAGGCTCCATCGAGCAGTACTTC | CASSAGSTGSIEQYF | once | TRBV2 | . | TRBJ2-7
TGTGCCAGCAGTTACTCCAGGGTCGGTGAGCAGTTCTTC | CASSYSRVGEQFF | . | TRBV6-5 | . | TRBJ2-1
TGTGCCAGCAGCTTAGAGTCTAATGAAAAACTGTTTTTT | CASSLESNEKLFF | . | TRBV5-4 | . | TRBJ1-4
TGTGCCAGCAGCCACTCTAAACGGACAGGGTACTATGAGCAGTACTTC | CASSHSKRTGYYEQYF | . | TRBV5-6 | TRBD1 | TRBJ2-7
TGTGCCAGCAGCTTAGTCGGGGGGGGCTCGTCCTACGAGCAGTACTTC | CASSLVGGGSSYEQYF | . | TRBV7-9 | TRBD2 | TRBJ2-7
TGTGCCAGCAGCTCGACAGGGACCTGGAACGAGCAGTACTTC | CASSSTGTWNEQYF | once | TRBV5-4 | TRBD1 | TRBJ2-7
TGTGCCAGCCGGGACTCCCCTGGGGATGAGCAGTTCTTC | CASRDSPGDEQFF | . | TRBV27 | . | TRBJ2-1
TGTGCCACCAGCAGCCGGCTAAGCACAGATACGCAGTATTTT | CATSSRLSTDTQYF | . | TRBV15 | . | TRBJ2-3
TGTGCCAGCAGAAAGCGGGAGCTGTACGAGCAGTACTTC | CASRKRELYEQYF | . | TRBV28 | TRBD2 | TRBJ2-7
TGTGCCAGCAGTTCCAATCCAGATACGCAGTATTTT | CASSSNPDTQYF | . | TRBV7-8 | . | TRBJ2-3
TGCAGTGCTAACCCGTCGCCCCAGCATTTT | CSANPSPQHF | once | TRBV20-1 | . | TRBJ1-5
TGTGCCAGCAGTGAAGGACAGGGGGCTACCTACGAGCAGTACTTC | CASSEGQGATYEQYF | . | TRBV6-1 | TRBD1 | TRBJ2-7